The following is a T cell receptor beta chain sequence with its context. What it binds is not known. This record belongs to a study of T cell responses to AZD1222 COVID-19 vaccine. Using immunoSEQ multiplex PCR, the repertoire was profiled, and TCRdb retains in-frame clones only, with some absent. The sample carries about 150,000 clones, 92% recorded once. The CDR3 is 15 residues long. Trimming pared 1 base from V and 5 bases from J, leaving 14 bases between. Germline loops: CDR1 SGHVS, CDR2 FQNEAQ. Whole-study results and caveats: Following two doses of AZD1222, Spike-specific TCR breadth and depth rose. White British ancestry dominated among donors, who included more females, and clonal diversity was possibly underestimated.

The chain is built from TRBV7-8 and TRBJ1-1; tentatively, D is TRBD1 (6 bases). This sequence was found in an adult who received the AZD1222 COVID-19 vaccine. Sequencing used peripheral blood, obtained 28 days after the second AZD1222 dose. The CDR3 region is CASSLVTGIRTEAFF. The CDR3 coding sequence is TGTGCCAGCAGCTTAGTTACAGGGATTCGGACTGAAGCTTTCTTT.